This T cell receptor beta chain derives from a study of blood T cell repertoires in COVID-19. TCRdb's table, derived via immunoSEQ multiplex PCR, lists solely in-frame clones and lacks some. The sample has around 160,000 clones, 85% seen once. This clone was recorded only once. V lost 4 bases and J lost 14; bases outside the gene matches: 17. CDR1 is SGHRS, CDR2 YFSETQ, per germline. CDR3 length: 15 residues. Sequenced material: peripheral blood. V and J are TRBV5-1 and TRBJ2-3; the match to TRBD2 covers 9 bases. The origin of this receptor is a woman between 40 and 55 years old with active or convalescent COVID-19. CDR3 sequence reads: CASSLGALAGDFRYF. DNA of the CDR3: TGCGCCAGCAGCCTGGGGGCGTTAGCGGGGGATTTCCGGTATTTT.